This T cell receptor (beta chain) stems from a study of blood T cell repertoires in COVID-19. About the study: Samples representing acute and convalescent COVID-19 were sourced from the United States, Italy and Spain.

This CDR3 contains 14 residues. Germline V CDR1 and CDR2: SGHTA, FQGNSA. Trimming stripped 5 bases from V and 2 bases from J, with 12 bases between. TCRdb's copy holds only in-frame clones and misses some; the assay was immunoSEQ multiplex PCR. The repertoire holds tens of thousands of clones, with around 90% as singletons. The clonotype was recovered from a human donor in a cohort sampled during active COVID-19. Sequenced sample: peripheral blood. J is TRBJ1-1 and V is TRBV7-2, with D possibly TRBD1 on 5 matching bases. The CDR3 sequence: CASSQIDRNTEAFF. CDR3 DNA sequence: TGTGCCAGCAGCCAAATAGACAGAAACACTGAAGCTTTCTTT.